The T cell receptor beta chain under discussion was sequenced for a study of T cell changes during pregnancy in multiple sclerosis. This CDR3 is 15 amino acids long. Germline loops: CDR1 SGHTA, CDR2 FQGNSA. Losses at the gene ends were 2 bases for V and 0 bases for J; bases not matched to a gene: 3. The data were produced by immunoSEQ multiplex PCR, yet TCRdb's version contains in-frame clones alone and is incomplete. The table includes some 120,000 clones, roughly 95% detected once. This material consisted of peripheral blood, taken after pregnancy. The chain couples TRBV7-2 to TRBJ1-1; 7 bases align to TRBD1. The TCR sequence derives from a female donor with multiple sclerosis, enrolled in a pregnancy study. CDR3 loop: CASSLLGGLNTEAFF. The CDR3 DNA reads as TGTGCCAGCAGCTTATTAGGGGGCCTGAACACTGAAGCTTTCTTT.